This record concerns one T cell receptor (beta chain) sequence. MiXCR, run by TCRdb on the PCR reads, gives a single entry per CDR3 protein. The sample yields 460,000 or so distinct CDR3 sequences, roughly 25% seen once. V shed 3 bases and J 9 bases; nucleotides not matched to a gene: 5. CDR3 length: 13 residues. In germline, CDR1 is SNHLY, CDR2 FYNNEI. The data originate from a study of molecular identifiers for immune sequencing clone quantification. The specimen sequenced was naive CD8+ T cells from blood, with Jurkat cell RNA spiked in. The subset denotes: FACS-sorted CD8+CD4-CCR7+CD45RA+ naive T cells. The receptor's source is a human donor in good health. Some libraries in this study had Jurkat cell RNA spiked in. The gene calls are TRBV2 and TRBJ2-4; 7 bases agree with TRBD2. The CDR3 region is CASSEGGRGIQYF. In nucleotides, the CDR3 is TGTGCCAGCAGTGAGGGGGGGAGAGGCATTCAGTACTTC.